The 13 T cell receptor beta chains below all came from one sample that was sequenced in a study of cytomegalovirus exposure and HLA in healthy donors. Primers: 60 Vbeta forward and 13 Jbeta reverse. Generated by immunoSEQ multiplex PCR, the TCRdb table keeps only in-frame clones and is missing some. The sample includes around 140,000 clones, approximately 8.9% of them seen just once. Sequencing input: PBMCs. Receptors originate from a woman between 40 and 50 years old in good health and CMV-seropositive.

The V call is TRBV6-6, the J call TRBJ2-2; tentative D call: TRBD2 (5 bases). The CDR3 is 14 amino acids. CDR1 MNHNY and CDR2 SVGAGI come from the germline V gene (reference sequence). The V end was cut by 6 bases, the J end by 8 bases, with 16 bases between. The CDR3 DNA sequence: TGTGCCAGCAGCCCCTACTCTAGCCCTGGGGAGCTGTTTTTT. Its translation: CASSPYSSPGELFF.

The gene calls are TRBV18 and TRBJ2-7; 9 nucleotides line up with TRBD1. The V and J ends lost 5 bases and 7 bases, in that order; junction bases with no gene match: 21. The CDR3 totals 18 residues. Germline V gene data show CDR1 as KGHSH and CDR2 as LQKENI. The CDR3 is CASSEEESNRDRVGEQYF. CDR3 bases: TGTGCCAGCTCAGAAGAGGAAAGTAACCGGGACAGGGTGGGTGAGCAGTACTTC. Full variable domain (rest looked up from reference TRBV18 and TRBJ2-7): NAGVMQNPRHLVRRRGQEARLRCSPMKGHSHVYWYRQLPEEGLKFMVYLQKENIIDESGMPKERFSAEFPKEGPSILRIQQVVRGDSAAYFCASSEEESNRDRVGEQYFGPGTRLTVT.

The chain combines TRBV10-1 with TRBJ2-7, with D perhaps matching TRBD1 (5 bases). V lost 8 bases and J lost 0, with 11 bases in between. Germline CDR1 WNHNN, CDR2 SYGVQD (reference sequence). The CDR3 is 13 amino acids. The DNA of the CDR3 is TGCGCCAGCGGAGACAGTAACTCCTACGAGCAGTACTTC. This codes for CASGDSNSYEQYF.

This clone came up many times. The gene calls are TRBV28 and TRBJ2-7; D is unresolved. The CDR3 totals 15 residues. Trimming shortened V by 7 bases and J by 0 bases, and 16 bases separated the two germline ends. The V gene's germline CDR1 is MDHEN and CDR2 SYDVKM. CDR3 sequence (DNA): TGTGCCAGCACAGGTGGTCCCGCCTACTCCTACGAGCAGTACTTC. This gives the protein CASTGGPAYSYEQYF. The whole variable domain, filled in from reference TRBV28 and TRBJ2-7, reads DVKVTQSSRYLVKRTGEKVFLECVQDMDHENMFWYRQDPGLGLRLIYFSYDVKMKEKGDIPEGYSVSREKKERFSLILESASTNQTSMYLCASTGGPAYSYEQYFGPGTRLTVT.

This clone was recorded a few times. The rearrangement joins TRBV2 to TRBJ1-5, with D tentatively TRBD1 (5 bases). The CDR3 covers 15 residues. V was cut by 2 bases and J by 4 bases, with 12 bases left in between. In germline, CDR1 is SNHLY, CDR2 FYNNEI. CDR3 nucleotides: TGTGCCAGCAGTGAACATGCCCCAGGGAATCAGCCCCAGCATTTT. Encoded protein: CASSEHAPGNQPQHF.

This clone was observed a handful of times. The CDR3 region is CASRVQFNTEAFF. The CDR3 DNA reads TGTGCCAGCAGGGTACAGTTTAACACTGAAGCTTTCTTT. V gene TRBV2 combines with J gene TRBJ1-1, with D unclear. The germline V and J ends were trimmed by 6 bases and 2 bases, with 10 bases remaining between them. Germline V lookup: CDR1 SNHLY, CDR2 FYNNEI. The CDR3 is made up of 13 amino acids. The full variable domain, its missing parts supplied by reference TRBV2 and TRBJ1-1, is EPEVTQTPSHQVTQMGQEVILRCVPISNHLYFYWYRQILGQKVEFLVSFYNNEISEKSEIFDDQFSVERPDGSNFTLKIRSTKLEDSAMYFCASRVQFNTEAFFGQGTRLTVV.

There are a few counts of this clone. This chain links TRBV5-1 with TRBJ1-6, with 7 bases identical to TRBD1. From germline, CDR1 is SGHRS and CDR2 YFSETQ. Trimming removed 0 bases from V and 5 bases from J; junction bases left unmatched: 5. The CDR3 is 16 amino acids. Here the CDR3 DNA reads TGCGCCAGCAGCTTGGGGCAGGGGGTGAATAATTCACCCCTCCACTTT. Protein product: CASSLGQGVNNSPLHF.

This clone appeared a few times. The chain links TRBV29-1 to TRBJ2-5, with D possibly being TRBD2 (6 bases). CDR1 is SQVTM and CDR2 is ANQGSEA in the germline V gene. Trimming removed 0 bases at V and 2 bases at J, with 13 bases between. The CDR3 has 15 amino acids. The CDR3 DNA follows: TGCAGCGTTGAAGAGGGGGTGGGGAGGCAAGAGACCCAGTACTTC. Amino acids: CSVEEGVGRQETQYF.

The chain joins TRBV11-2 to TRBJ2-1; TRBD2 matches at 7 bases. The junction had 7 bases not matched to a gene; V was cut back by 0 bases and J by 8 bases. The CDR3 sequence is 15 residues long. Germline V CDR1 and CDR2: SGHAT, FQNNGV. CDR3 region: CASSLDGGDLDEQFF. CDR3 in DNA: TGTGCCAGCAGCTTAGATGGGGGGGACTTAGATGAGCAGTTCTTC.

Concerning this clone: Other DNA sequences in this specimen translate into the identical CDR3. V is TRBV5-1 and J is TRBJ1-1; 8 bases match TRBD1. The CDR3 has 18 residues. V trimming: 3 bases; J trimming: 3 bases; junction bases outside the gene matches: 16. Germline V gives CDR1 SGHRS, CDR2 YFSETQ. The CDR3 DNA is TGCGCCAGCAGCTATGGGGCAGGGGGCACGGCGGGGTACACTGAAGCTTTCTTT. It translates to CASSYGAGGTAGYTEAFF.

This clone was detected only a few times. This chain links TRBV11-2 with TRBJ1-1; D is unresolved. Trimming pared 0 bases from V and 10 bases from J, leaving 15 bases between. Per the germline V gene, CDR1 is SGHAT and CDR2 is FQNNGV. The CDR3 runs 14 residues. CDR3 residues: CASSLELVGRGAFF. The CDR3 DNA follows: TGTGCCAGCAGCTTAGAACTGGTTGGCAGAGGAGCTTTCTTT.

CDR3 coding DNA: TGTGCCAGCACCGGGACAGAGTATGGCTACACCTTC. This sequence encodes CASTGTEYGYTF. The chain carries TRBV2 and TRBJ1-2; 7 positions agree with TRBD1. The V segment lost 7 bases and the J segment 5 bases; nucleotides outside the gene matches: 4. This CDR3 is built from 12 residues. In germline, CDR1 is SNHLY, CDR2 FYNNEI.

The V gene is TRBV2, the J gene TRBJ1-2; D is undetermined. CDR3 length: 14 amino acids. V gave up 1 base and J gave up 4 bases, with 10 bases separating them. Per the germline V gene, CDR1 is SNHLY and CDR2 is FYNNEI. CDR3 coding DNA: TGTGCCAGCAGTGAAGATGGAGGGATCTATGGCTACACCTTC. Translated: CASSEDGGIYGYTF.